The present entry profiles one T cell receptor (beta chain) with its context. The antigen remains unidentified. Distinct nucleotide sequences in the sample also encode this CDR3. Based on CD45RO/CCR7/CD25/CD127/CD95/CD27, CD4+ regulatory, stem cell-like memory, naive and central memory cells were sorted. This entry is derived from a study of beta chain features in type 1 diabetes. Isolated RNA was reverse transcribed in full, so expressed TCRB transcripts were sequenced. Sequencing used immunoSEQ multiplex PCR; TCRdb keeps in-frame clones, though not all of them. The table includes roughly 150,000 clones, 7% to 9.5% detected once. Study-wide results and limits: Moderate but significant shortening of TCRB CDR3s was recorded in all four CD4+ subsets from Type 1 diabetes patients.

Germline loops: CDR1 MNHEY, CDR2 SVGAGI. The CDR3 length is 14 residues. Trimming removed 3 bases from V and 1 base from J, with 10 bases in between. V usage is TRBV6-5 and J usage is TRBJ2-7, with D hard to call. This sequence originates from a woman younger than 45 with type 1 diabetes. The sequencing sample was made of central memory CD4+ T cells from blood. This chain's CDR3 is CASSYGGRSYEQYF. CDR3 nucleotides: TGTGCCAGCAGTTATGGTGGCAGATCCTACGAGCAGTACTTC.